These 27 T cell receptor beta chains share one sample of origin, sequenced in a study of early T cells in non-severe SARS-CoV-2 infection (dated by TCRdb to about 2021). Library creation used 5' RACE. Sequencing was performed on a NextSeq 500. The public reads were reanalyzed by TCRdb: fastp trimming at Q25, MiXCR alignment, in-frame beta chains only. Duplicate CDR3 protein sequences are folded into a single record with the most common DNA and genes. The sample data list 25,000 to 35,000 distinct CDR3 sequences, and less than 6.5% of these were observed just once. The ten biggest clones cover 2.5% to 3% of the sample. The specimen sequenced was whole blood. The receptor set was obtained from an adult who was a healthcare worker with PCR-confirmed SARS-CoV-2 infection or an uninfected control (not recorded which).

This clonotype came up a few times. The V call is TRBV29-1, the J call TRBJ1-2, with 9 bases identical to TRBD1. With V trimmed by 6 bases and J by 7 bases, 6 bases remained unmatched. The CDR3 consists of 12 residues. Germline loops: CDR1 SQVTM, CDR2 ANQGSEA. The CDR3 DNA reads TGCAGCGTCCTACAGGGGGCGCTTGGCTACACCTTC. Amino acid sequence: CSVLQGALGYTF.

This CDR3 reads CASSLGLAKNIQYF. The CDR3, as DNA: TGTGCCAGCAGCTTAGGACTAGCCAAAAACATTCAGTACTTC. The V gene is TRBV7-8, the J gene TRBJ2-4, with D unclear. The CDR3 has 14 residues. Trimming left V 1 base short and J 0 bases short, with 4 bases between. Germline V lookup: CDR1 SGHVS, CDR2 FQNEAQ.

The table lists this clonotype with many counts. This chain uses TRBV12-3 or TRBV12-4 with TRBJ1-6; weak D call: TRBD1 (5 bases). Trimming shortened V by 7 bases and J by 10 bases, and 20 bases separated the two germline ends. CDR3 length: 15 residues. The CDR3 DNA follows: TGTGCCAGCAAGGGCCCCGTGGGGGTTAACTCACCCCTCCACTTT. It codes for CASKGPVGVNSPLHF.

This clonotype was seen many times. The rearrangement links TRBV30 to TRBJ1-2; the D gene is possibly TRBD1 (6 bases). With 2 bases removed from V and 4 bases from J, the gap between germline ends came to 11 bases. Germline-derived CDR1 and CDR2 are GTSNPN and SVGIG (reference sequence). This CDR3 is 13 amino acids long. In DNA, the CDR3 is TGTGCCTGGAGTAGGAAGGGGGGCTATGGCTACACCTTC. As protein: CAWSRKGGYGYTF.

This clonotype was recorded many times. V gene TRBV7-9 combines with J gene TRBJ2-5; no reliable D call. V dropped 3 bases and J dropped 2 bases, with 7 bases sitting between them. In germline, CDR1 is SEHNR, CDR2 FQNEAQ (reference sequence). CDR3 size: 13 residues. Here the CDR3 reads CASSFRIQETQYF. CDR3 sequence (DNA): TGTGCCAGCAGCTTTCGGATTCAAGAGACCCAGTACTTC.

The chain combines TRBV29-1 with TRBJ2-1; D is perhaps TRBD1 (6 bases). This CDR3 is 13 amino acids long. Germline CDR1 reads SQVTM; CDR2 reads ANQGSEA. V was pared by 6 bases and J by 2 bases, with 11 bases between. The DNA for the CDR3 is TGCAGCGTGGGGGACAACCCCTACAATGAGCAGTTCTTC. Translating it yields CSVGDNPYNEQFF.

The genes are TRBV7-6 and TRBJ2-2, with D maybe TRBD1 (5 bases). CDR1 is SGHVS and CDR2 is FNYEAQ in the germline V gene. Trimming pared 4 bases from V and 4 bases from J, leaving 13 bases between. The CDR3 is 15 residues long. The CDR3 DNA sequence: TGTGCCAGCAGCTCACCCTATAGGGGCACCGGGGAGCTGTTTTTT. Translating it yields CASSSPYRGTGELFF.

This clonotype showed up many times. CDR3 in amino acids: CASRLAGGDTQYF. The DNA for the CDR3 is TGTGCCAGTAGACTAGCGGGGGGGGATACGCAGTATTTT. The gene calls are TRBV19 and TRBJ2-3, with 13 nucleotides matching TRBD2. Germline loops: CDR1 LNHDA, CDR2 SQIVND (reference sequence). The J segment lost 6 bases and the V segment lost 6 bases, leaving 0 bases of the junction unmatched. This CDR3 has 13 amino acids.

This clonotype was picked up a small number of times. V usage is TRBV20-1 and J usage is TRBJ2-7; unclear D gene. Germline V gene data show CDR1 as DFQATT and CDR2 as SNEGSKA (reference sequence). The CDR3 is 15 residues long. Between the trimmed V and J ends, which lost 0 bases and 0 bases, there was a span of 12 bases. In DNA, the CDR3 is TGCAGTGCTAGAGATCGGGCCACCAGCTCCTACGAGCAGTACTTC. Translation gives CSARDRATSSYEQYF.

The rearrangement uses TRBV12-3 or TRBV12-4 and TRBJ2-1; D is unclear. Trimming took 6 bases from V and 3 from J, leaving 6 bases between them. This CDR3 contains 12 residues. The CDR3 nucleotides read TGTGCCAGCAGGCCGGTCTACAATGAGCAGTTCTTC. Translated: CASRPVYNEQFF.

This clonotype was observed many times. The rearrangement uses TRBV12-3 or TRBV12-4 and TRBJ2-3; 7 bases match TRBD1. Unmatched junction bases numbered 7, after V lost 6 bases and J lost 1 base. This CDR3 contains 15 residues. In DNA, the CDR3 is TGTGCCAGCAGAAACCAGGGGGTAGGCACAGATACGCAGTATTTT. This gives the protein CASRNQGVGTDTQYF.

This clonotype has just a few counts. This sequence joins TRBV7-8 and TRBJ2-7; tentatively, D is TRBD2 (6 bases). Trimming pared 2 bases from V and 8 bases from J, leaving 13 bases between. CDR1 is SGHVS, CDR2 FQNEAQ, per germline. The CDR3 contains 13 residues. This CDR3 is CASSLPATRQQYF. The CDR3 DNA reads as TGTGCCAGCAGCTTACCGGCGACTAGGCAGCAGTACTTC.

In its sample, this clonotype was seen many times. The chain carries TRBV3-1 and TRBJ1-1; D gene uncertain. CDR1 and CDR2 (germline): LGHDT, YNNKEL (reference sequence). This CDR3 is 14 amino acids long. V was shortened by 4 bases and J by 1 base, with 10 bases between the two germline ends. CDR3 sequence (DNA): TGTGCCAGCAGCCCCGGCGGCAAGAACACTGAAGCTTTCTTT. Its protein product is CASSPGGKNTEAFF.

Only a few counts were recorded for this clonotype. The rearrangement links TRBV19 to TRBJ2-7; D assignment may be TRBD1 or TRBD2 (6 bases each). The germline V gene has CDR1 LNHDA and CDR2 SQIVND (reference sequence). V lost 5 bases to trimming and J lost 2 bases, with 13 bases between them. CDR3 length: 14 amino acids. The CDR3 DNA sequence: TGTGCCAGTAGTCTACAGGGAGGTGCCTACGAGCAGTACTTC. Protein product: CASSLQGGAYEQYF.

This clonotype came up many times. The V gene is TRBV19, the J gene TRBJ2-3, with no clear D. With 6 bases removed from V and 0 bases from J, the gap between germline ends came to 10 bases. CDR3 length: 14 residues. Germline V CDR1 and CDR2: LNHDA, SQIVND (reference sequence). DNA of the CDR3: TGTGCCAGTAGCATGTCCGGGAGCACAGATACGCAGTATTTT. It specifies CASSMSGSTDTQYF.

This clonotype was detected ten times or more. This chain connects TRBV7-9 to TRBJ1-6; TRBD1 might be the D (5 bases). Germline V gene sequence: CDR1 SEHNR, CDR2 FQNEAQ (reference sequence). Between the trimmed V and J ends, which lost 5 bases and 10 bases, there was a span of 18 bases. The CDR3 contains 15 residues. The CDR3 protein is CASSIDPRGGSPLHF. CDR3 nucleotide sequence: TGTGCCAGCAGCATAGACCCAAGGGGTGGCTCACCCCTCCACTTT.

This clonotype was seen many times. V usage is TRBV5-1 and J usage is TRBJ2-1, with D tentatively TRBD1 (5 bases). The CDR3 spans 14 residues. CDR1 and CDR2 (germline): SGHRS, YFSETQ. The V and J ends lost 9 bases and 9 bases respectively, with 22 bases between them. This chain's CDR3 is CATTPGTQGSEQFF. CDR3 nucleotides: TGCGCCACCACTCCGGGCACCCAGGGAAGTGAGCAGTTCTTC. The full variable domain, with the rest looked up from reference TRBV5-1 and TRBJ2-1, is KAGVTQTPRYLIKTRGQQVTLSCSPISGHRSVSWYQQTPGQGLQFLFEYFSETQRNKGNFPGRFSGRQFSNSRSEMNVSTLELGDSALYLCATTPGTQGSEQFFGPGTRLTVL.

The CDR3 DNA sequence: TGTGCCACTAACGGGTTGGGCAGTTCCTACGAGCAGTACTTC. It encodes CATNGLGSSYEQYF. The chain has TRBV6-5 and TRBJ2-7, with D hard to call. CDR1 and CDR2 (germline): MNHEY, SVGAGI. Trimming removed 10 bases from V and 1 base from J, with 17 bases in between. This CDR3 comprises 14 residues.

In DNA, the CDR3 is TGTGCCAGCAGAACAGATAGCTCCTATAATTCACCCCTCCACTTT. Translation gives CASRTDSSYNSPLHF. This sequence joins TRBV6-5 and TRBJ1-6; unclear D gene. Trimming took off 6 bases at V and 0 bases at J, with 9 bases between the two ends. Germline values: CDR1 MNHEY, CDR2 SVGAGI. The CDR3 loop spans 15 amino acids.

This clonotype appeared a few times. The chain couples TRBV6-5 to TRBJ2-2; TRBD1 might be the D (5 bases). Germline V gene lookup returns CDR1 MNHEY and CDR2 SVGAGI. Trimming removed 6 bases at V and 4 bases at J, with 9 bases between. The CDR3 runs 13 residues. The CDR3 here is CASRFRVTGELFF. CDR3 coding DNA: TGTGCCAGCAGATTCAGGGTCACCGGGGAGCTGTTTTTT.

The chain joins TRBV11-2 to TRBJ2-7, with D perhaps matching TRBD2 (6 bases). From germline, CDR1 is SGHAT and CDR2 FQNNGV. Between the trimmed V and J ends, which lost 3 bases and 4 bases, there was a span of 13 bases. This CDR3 is built from 14 residues. For the CDR3, the DNA is TGTGCCAGCAGCTTGGGAGGAGCGCCTTACGAGCAGTACTTC. Translation gives CASSLGGAPYEQYF.

This clonotype was observed a handful of times. The V gene is TRBV19, the J gene TRBJ2-3, with 7 bases lining up with TRBD2. The germline V gene has CDR1 LNHDA and CDR2 SQIVND (reference sequence). The CDR3 runs to 14 residues. Trimming removed 7 bases from V and 4 bases from J; junction bases left unmatched: 8. Written as DNA, the CDR3 is TGTGCCAGTACCCCCTCGACTAGCCCAGATACGCAGTATTTT. Protein sequence: CASTPSTSPDTQYF.

The chain employs TRBV25-1 and TRBJ2-7, with D possibly TRBD1 on 6 matching bases. Germline V lookup: CDR1 MGHDK, CDR2 SYGVNS. The CDR3 sequence is 15 residues long. The V and J ends lost 3 bases and 6 bases respectively, with 18 bases between them. The CDR3 region is CASSDRTVTPLEQYF. The CDR3 bases are TGTGCCAGCAGTGACAGGACAGTCACTCCCCTCGAGCAGTACTTC.

This clonotype has just a few counts. The V gene is TRBV27, the J gene TRBJ2-7; D gene uncertain. Germline loops: CDR1 MNHEY, CDR2 SMNVEV (reference sequence). Trimming removed 5 bases at V and 0 bases at J, with 14 bases between. The CDR3 contains 15 residues. The DNA of the CDR3 is TGTGCCAGCAGTCCGGACGGATTTAGCTCCTACGAGCAGTACTTC. Protein product: CASSPDGFSSYEQYF.

This clonotype was found a few times. The chain uses TRBV20-1 and TRBJ2-7; D not resolved. V was shortened by 8 bases and J by 2 bases, with 10 bases between the two germline ends. The CDR3 sequence is 11 residues long. CDR1 and CDR2 (germline): DFQATT, SNEGSKA (reference sequence). The CDR3 nucleotides are TGCAGTACCCTACAGACCTACGAGCAGTACTTC. It is translated as CSTLQTYEQYF.

This clonotype was counted many times. The rearrangement uses TRBV7-9 and TRBJ2-5; 10 nucleotides align to TRBD2. The junction had 5 bases not matched to a gene; V was cut back by 2 bases and J by 5 bases. The germline gives CDR1 SEHNR, CDR2 FQNEAQ (reference sequence). The CDR3 totals 15 residues. The CDR3 DNA reads TGTGCCAGCAGCTTACCAGCGGGAGGGGCTGAGACCCAGTACTTC. This translates into CASSLPAGGAETQYF.

The sample holds a few counts of this clonotype. The chain links TRBV28 to TRBJ2-7; the D is unclear. The germline V and J ends were trimmed by 5 bases and 3 bases, with 14 bases remaining between them. Germline V gene sequence: CDR1 MDHEN, CDR2 SYDVKM. The CDR3 spans 14 residues. The CDR3 reads CASSPPAGDYEQYF. In DNA, the CDR3 is TGTGCCAGCAGTCCGCCGGCCGGTGACTACGAGCAGTACTTC.